This paragraph reports one T cell receptor (beta chain). What this receptor recognizes is not known. The input lacks base qualities; no much larger clone sits a single base away. The data originate from a study of graft-versus-host responses after intestinal transplantation (dated by TCRdb to about 2021). In terms of the full investigation: Multivisceral, liver-intestinal, or isolated intestinal transplants were received by the recipients. To identify alloreactive clones, pre-transplant mixed lymphocyte reaction products were sequenced and then compared with unstimulated pre-transplant donor and recipient T cells. Anti-thymocyte globulin induction was given to all recipients, followed by maintenance tacrolimus and steroids for approximately three years. Rather than being sequenced by the commercial service, samples from a few later patients were sequenced in-house on an Illumina MiSeq and processed with MiXCR. A cohort of about 26 intestinal transplant recipients, including one retransplant, was enrolled, and a few patients lacking pretransplant specimens were excluded. Bulk TCR-beta CDR3 sequencing was used to track graft-versus-host and host-versus-graft alloreactive T cell clones in the graft, circulation and bone marrow after intestinal transplantation. Donor T cell macrochimerism was defined as a peak of at least 4% donor T cells among recipient peripheral blood mononuclear cells. Beyond this particular receptor, the publication reports: Early after transplant, declines in HvG clones were associated with peak levels of circulating GvH clones. The relatively low number and heterogeneity of intestinal transplant patients limited the conclusions. GvH clones were detected in recipient bone marrow, and some of these GvH clones were observed earlier in ileal mucosa or blood, consistent with an intestinal mucosal origin. High GvH to HvG T cell clonal ratios were observed in the allografts of patients with donor T cell macrochimerism.

The CDR3, from cysteine to phenylalanine, totals 14 residues. Only the CDR3 part of the read is kept: 42 bases, read in frame from the first base. Between the V and J ends, shortened by 5 bases and 3 bases respectively, the junction contains 14 bases. The germline V gene supplies CDR1 SGHTS and CDR2 YDEGEE. Blood samples were collected up to 4 times in the first month after transplant and then at least monthly when available. Preparation of the library involved the immunoSEQ multiplex PCR assay. High-throughput TCR-beta CDR3 sequencing of genomic DNA from most patients was performed by Adaptive Biotechnologies. The original pipeline was this. TCR sequencing data were retrieved from Adaptive's ImmunoSEQ software for 15 to 20 patients, whereas a few other patients were processed with MiXCR and VDJtools. CDR3 nucleotide sequences shared between donor and recipient were removed because the origin of such sequences could not be assigned. To count as alloreactive, a clone needed at least 2-fold expansion over unstimulated cells and a minimum CFSE-low frequency of 0.002% (template counts) or 0.001% (read counts). Mappable clones were those detected in sequenced pre-transplant spleen, lymph node, or MLR CFSE-low populations of the donor or recipient. The cumulative frequency of alloreactive clones was calculated as a percentage of all sequences, weighted by copy number. Entries here come from immuneACCESS through TCRdb and include only in-frame sequences with V and J called. Some clones fail to appear in such tables; in the studies checked, an unresolved V gene covers under half of the shortfall, and the cause of the remainder is unknown. V and J calls plus clone size are reproduced from that table; the DNA served to infer D and trimming. This sample comprises approximately 74,000 clones, around 92% of them detected only once. The ten largest make up roughly 0.72% of the sample.

The TCR comes from a human patient who received an intestinal transplant, so some T cells may come from the graft donor. The sequences come from PBMCs, collected 98 days after intestinal transplantation. Recombination linked TRBV5-8 to TRBJ2-5; matching of 7 bases hints at TRBD1 as the D gene. The DNA reads as follows: TGTGCCAGCAGTGGGGGGACAGTGAAAGAGACCCAGTACTTC. The translation is CASSGGTVKETQYF.